This T cell receptor beta chain is from a study of cytomegalovirus exposure and HLA in healthy donors. Study conclusions and caveats: Rarity marked most TCR sequences, yet some public TCRs occurred in many donors.

This CDR3 comprises 16 residues. The ends were cut back, 2 bases at V and 2 bases at J, with 15 bases in the middle. Germline V gene sequence: CDR1 KGHSH, CDR2 LQKENI. It was with 60 Vbeta and 13 Jbeta primers that the PCR ran. TCRdb's table, derived via immunoSEQ multiplex PCR, lists solely in-frame clones and lacks some. Of 110,000 or so clones listed, approximately 8% were seen once; the top ten hold approximately 6.4%. On this clone itself: Its antigen is still unknown.

Material: PBMCs. This rearrangement joins TRBV18 to TRBJ1-2; D is unclear. The TCR was taken from a woman aged 40 to 55 in good health and CMV-seropositive. Written as DNA, the CDR3 is TGTGCCAGCTCACCAAATATGTTGGGCCCCAACTATGGCTACACCTTC. It translates to CASSPNMLGPNYGYTF. Variable domain in full (rest from reference TRBV18 and TRBJ1-2): NAGVMQNPRHLVRRRGQEARLRCSPMKGHSHVYWYRQLPEEGLKFMVYLQKENIIDESGMPKERFSAEFPKEGPSILRIQQVVRGDSAAYFCASSPNMLGPNYGYTFGSGTRLTVV.